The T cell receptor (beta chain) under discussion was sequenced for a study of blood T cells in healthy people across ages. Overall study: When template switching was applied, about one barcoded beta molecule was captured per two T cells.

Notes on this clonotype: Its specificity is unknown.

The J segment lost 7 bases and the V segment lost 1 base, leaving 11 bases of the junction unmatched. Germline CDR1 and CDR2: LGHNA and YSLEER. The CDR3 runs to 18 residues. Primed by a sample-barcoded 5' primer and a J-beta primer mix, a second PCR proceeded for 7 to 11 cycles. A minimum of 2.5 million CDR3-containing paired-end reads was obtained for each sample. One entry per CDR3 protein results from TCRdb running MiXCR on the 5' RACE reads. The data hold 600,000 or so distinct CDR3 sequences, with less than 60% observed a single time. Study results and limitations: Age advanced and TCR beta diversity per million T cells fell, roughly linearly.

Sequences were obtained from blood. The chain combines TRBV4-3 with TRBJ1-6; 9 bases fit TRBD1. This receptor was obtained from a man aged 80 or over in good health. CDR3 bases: TGCGCCAGCAGCCAAGGGATGCGGGGACAGGGTTTAAATTCACCCCTCCACTTT. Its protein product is CASSQGMRGQGLNSPLHF.